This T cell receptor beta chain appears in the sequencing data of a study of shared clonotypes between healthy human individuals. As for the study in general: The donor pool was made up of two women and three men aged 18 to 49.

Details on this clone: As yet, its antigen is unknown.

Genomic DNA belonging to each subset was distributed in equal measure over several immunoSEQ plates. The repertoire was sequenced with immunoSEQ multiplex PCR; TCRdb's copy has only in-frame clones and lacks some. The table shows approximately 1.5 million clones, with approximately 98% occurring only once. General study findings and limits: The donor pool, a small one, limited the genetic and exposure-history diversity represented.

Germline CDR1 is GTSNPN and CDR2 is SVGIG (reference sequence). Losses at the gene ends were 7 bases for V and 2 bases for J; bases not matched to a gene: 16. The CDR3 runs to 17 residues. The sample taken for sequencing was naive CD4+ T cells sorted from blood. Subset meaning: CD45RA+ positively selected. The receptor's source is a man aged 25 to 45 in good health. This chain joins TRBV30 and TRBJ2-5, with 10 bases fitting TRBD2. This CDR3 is CASDMGPGLALQETQYF. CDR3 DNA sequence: TGTGCCTCGGATATGGGCCCGGGACTAGCGTTACAAGAGACCCAGTACTTC.